This entry describes one TCR beta chain. This record belongs to a study of blood T cell repertoires in COVID-19. Study-wide background: Both acute and convalescent COVID-19 samples were obtained from the United States, Italy and Spain. Nucleic acid was either cDNA or gDNA, and it came from T cells, B-cell-depleted T cells, or PBMCs.

CDR3 size: 12 residues. Germline CDR1 reads KGHDR; CDR2 reads SFDVKD. V lost 9 bases and J lost 5; bases outside the gene matches: 2. Sequencing was performed with immunoSEQ multiplex PCR; in TCRdb, only in-frame clones are kept and a portion is missing. There are around 150,000 clones in the sample; roughly nine tenths occur only once, and 18% lies in the top ten. The TCR originated in a man in his fifties or sixties with active or convalescent COVID-19. The chain couples TRBV24-1 to TRBJ1-5; 8 bases fit TRBD1. The sample was peripheral blood. CDR3 protein: CATDRGDQPQHF. The CDR3 DNA sequence: TGTGCCACCGACAGGGGAGATCAGCCCCAGCATTTT.